The subject of this entry is one T cell receptor (beta chain). Its matching antigen is unknown. Nominally healthy donors provided the samples, though records likely missed some immune exposures. The source of the sample is a study of cytomegalovirus exposure and HLA in healthy donors. The study, taken as a whole, reports: For TCR beta chains, V- and J-gene trimming was later linked to a missense DCLRE1C variant.

The CDR3 is 17 amino acids. Germline assignment: CDR1 SGHTA and CDR2 FQGTGA. V shed 5 bases and J shed 0 bases, with 18 bases lying between them. Amplification used 60 Vbeta primers and 13 Jbeta primers. In the authors' methods: About 80 million unique TCR beta chains, approximately 11 million of them shared, were counted by a later analysis. Sequenced by immunoSEQ multiplex PCR; TCRdb stores in-frame clones only, minus some. V and J calls and clone size are copied from that table; D and trimming were computed from the DNA. Here the sample spans about 59,000 clones, roughly 80% being singletons. This TCR was sampled from a woman aged 40 to 49 in good health and CMV-seronegative. The chain combines TRBV7-3 with TRBJ2-3, with a tentative D call TRBD2 (6 bases). The sample consisted of PBMCs. CDR3 protein: CASSNILEGLSTDTQYF. The CDR3 nucleotides are TGTGCCAGCAGCAATATTCTGGAGGGGCTTAGCACAGATACGCAGTATTTT.